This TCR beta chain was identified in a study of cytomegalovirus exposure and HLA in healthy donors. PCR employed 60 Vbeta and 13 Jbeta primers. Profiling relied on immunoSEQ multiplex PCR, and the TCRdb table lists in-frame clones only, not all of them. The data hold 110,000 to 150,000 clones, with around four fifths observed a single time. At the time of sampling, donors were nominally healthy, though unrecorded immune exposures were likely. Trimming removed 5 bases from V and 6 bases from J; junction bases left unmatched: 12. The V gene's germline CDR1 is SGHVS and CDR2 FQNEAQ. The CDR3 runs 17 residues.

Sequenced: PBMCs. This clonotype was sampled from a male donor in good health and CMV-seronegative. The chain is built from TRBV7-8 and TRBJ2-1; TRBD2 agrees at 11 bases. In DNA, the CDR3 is TGTGCCAGCAGCCTCCTGTCTAGCGGGAGGCCCTCCAATGAGCAGTTCTTC. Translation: CASSLLSSGRPSNEQFF.